This TCR beta chain is from a study of cytomegalovirus exposure and HLA in healthy donors. The primer mix had 60 Vbeta and 13 Jbeta primers. In the study's own analysis: In a later analysis, of 80 million or so unique beta chains, about 12 million appeared in at least two donors. Sequencing used immunoSEQ multiplex PCR; TCRdb keeps in-frame clones, though not all of them. Clonal size and the V and J genes are those of that table, whereas D and trimming came from the DNA. The data show fewer than 200,000 clones, about 80% seen once. Everyone who donated was a healthy bone marrow donor. Study outcomes and limitations: Analysis was carried out at a later point, and it linked a missense DCLRE1C variant to TCR beta V- and J-gene trimming. Upon later analysis, TCR association rates were observed to vary by HLA locus, being highest for DRB1 and lowest for HLA-C.

This clone appeared once. Its antigen is still unknown. Within the sample, other DNA sequences also encode this same CDR3. The CDR3 loop spans 13 amino acids. Germline-derived CDR1 and CDR2 are MRHNA and SNTAGT. Trimming left V 5 bases short and J 1 base short, with 5 bases between. The sample comprised PBMCs. The chain combines TRBV6-4 with TRBJ2-2; D uncertain. This sequence originates from a man in his forties or fifties in good health and CMV-seropositive. Here the CDR3 DNA reads TGTGCCAGCAGTTCCCAGAACACCGGGGAGCTGTTTTTT. This gives the protein CASSSQNTGELFF.